The sequence of this T cell receptor (beta chain) was determined in a study of cytomegalovirus exposure and HLA in healthy donors. In this sample, this clone turned up a few times. The CDR3 is made up of 13 amino acids. In germline, CDR1 is SQVTM, CDR2 ANQGSEA. The V segment lost 4 bases and the J segment 8 bases; nucleotides outside the gene matches: 6. The PCR was carried out with 60 Vbeta primers and 13 Jbeta primers. Profiling relied on immunoSEQ multiplex PCR, and the TCRdb table lists in-frame clones only, not all of them. The table has around 30,000 clones, around 40% seen once. This sequence was found in a woman in her forties or fifties in good health and CMV-seronegative. This sequence joins TRBV29-1 and TRBJ2-3, with TRBD2 identical over 10 bases. Sequenced: PBMCs. CDR3 bases: TGCAGCGTTGGGGCTAGCGGGAGCGCTACGCAGTATTTT. It specifies CSVGASGSATQYF.